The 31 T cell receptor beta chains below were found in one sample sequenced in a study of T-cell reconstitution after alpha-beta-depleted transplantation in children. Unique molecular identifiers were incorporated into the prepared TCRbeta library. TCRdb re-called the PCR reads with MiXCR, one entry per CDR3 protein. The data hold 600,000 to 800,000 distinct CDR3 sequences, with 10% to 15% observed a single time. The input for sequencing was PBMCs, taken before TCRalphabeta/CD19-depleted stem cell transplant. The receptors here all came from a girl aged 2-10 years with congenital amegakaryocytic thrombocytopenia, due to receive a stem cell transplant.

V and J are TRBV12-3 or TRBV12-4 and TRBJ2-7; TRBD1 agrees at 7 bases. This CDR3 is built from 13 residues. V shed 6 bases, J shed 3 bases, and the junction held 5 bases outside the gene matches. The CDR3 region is CASRQGTYYEQYF. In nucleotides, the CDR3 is TGTGCCAGCAGACAGGGGACATACTACGAGCAGTACTTC.

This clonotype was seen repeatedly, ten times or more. As DNA, the CDR3 is TGTGCCATCAATCAGGGATCCTACGAGCAGTACTTC. Protein product: CAINQGSYEQYF. This sequence joins TRBV10-3 and TRBJ2-7, with D possibly TRBD1 on 5 matching bases. Deletions cut 7 bases from V and 1 base from J, with 8 bases between. This CDR3 has 12 residues. Germline assignment: CDR1 ENHRY and CDR2 SYGVKD.

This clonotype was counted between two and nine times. CDR3 region: CSARAPDEETQYF. CDR3 DNA: TGCAGTGCTAGAGCCCCGGACGAAGAGACCCAGTACTTC. The V call is TRBV20-1, the J call TRBJ2-5, with D unclear. From germline, CDR1 is DFQATT and CDR2 SNEGSKA (reference sequence). V lost 1 base and J lost 3, with 9 bases in between. This CDR3 has 13 amino acids.

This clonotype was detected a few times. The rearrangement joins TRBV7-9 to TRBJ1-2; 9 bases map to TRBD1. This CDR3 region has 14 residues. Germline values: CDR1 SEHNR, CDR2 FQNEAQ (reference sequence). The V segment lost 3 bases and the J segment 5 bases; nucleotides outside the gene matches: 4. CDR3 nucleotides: TGTGCCAGCAGCTTCACAGGGGGCGGGTATGGCTACACCTTC. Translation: CASSFTGGGYGYTF.

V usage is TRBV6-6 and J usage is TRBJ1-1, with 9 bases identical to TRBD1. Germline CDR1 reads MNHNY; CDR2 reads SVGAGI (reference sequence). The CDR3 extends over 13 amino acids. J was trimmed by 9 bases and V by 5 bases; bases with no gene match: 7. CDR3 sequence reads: CASSTGGARQAFF. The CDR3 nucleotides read TGTGCCAGCAGTACAGGGGGCGCACGTCAAGCTTTCTTT.

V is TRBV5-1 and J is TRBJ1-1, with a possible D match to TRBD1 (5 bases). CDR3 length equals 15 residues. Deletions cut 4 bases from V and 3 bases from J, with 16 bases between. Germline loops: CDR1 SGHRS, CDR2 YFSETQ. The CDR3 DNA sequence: TGCGCCAGCAGCGACCCAACAGGACACGACACTGAAGCTTTCTTT. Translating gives CASSDPTGHDTEAFF.

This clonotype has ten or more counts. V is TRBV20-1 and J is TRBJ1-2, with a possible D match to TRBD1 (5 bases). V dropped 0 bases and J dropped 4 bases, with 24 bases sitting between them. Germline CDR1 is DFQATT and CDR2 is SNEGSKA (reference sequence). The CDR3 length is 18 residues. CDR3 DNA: TGCAGTGCTAGAGATTTTATCGATCAGCAGGGCTTGACCTATGGCTACACCTTC. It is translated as CSARDFIDQQGLTYGYTF.

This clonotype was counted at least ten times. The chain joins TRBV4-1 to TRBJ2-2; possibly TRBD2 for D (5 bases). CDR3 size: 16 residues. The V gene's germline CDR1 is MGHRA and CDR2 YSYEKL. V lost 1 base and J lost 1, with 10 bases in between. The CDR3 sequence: CASSQVIRGNTGELFF. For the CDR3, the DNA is TGCGCCAGCAGCCAAGTTATCCGGGGGAACACCGGGGAGCTGTTTTTT.

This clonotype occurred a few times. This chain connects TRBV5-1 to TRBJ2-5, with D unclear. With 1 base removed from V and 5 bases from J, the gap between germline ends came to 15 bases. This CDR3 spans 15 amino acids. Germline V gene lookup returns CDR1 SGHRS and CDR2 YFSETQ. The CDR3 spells CASSLPRVLGETQYF. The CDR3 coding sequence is TGCGCCAGCAGCTTGCCGCGCGTCTTGGGGGAGACCCAGTACTTC.

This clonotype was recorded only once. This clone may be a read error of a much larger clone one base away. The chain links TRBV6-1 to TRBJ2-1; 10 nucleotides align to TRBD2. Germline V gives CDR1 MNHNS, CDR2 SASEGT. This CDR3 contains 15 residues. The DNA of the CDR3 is TGTGCCAGCAGCACTAGCGGGACCTCCTACCATGAGCAGTTCTTC. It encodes CASSTSGTSYHEQFF.

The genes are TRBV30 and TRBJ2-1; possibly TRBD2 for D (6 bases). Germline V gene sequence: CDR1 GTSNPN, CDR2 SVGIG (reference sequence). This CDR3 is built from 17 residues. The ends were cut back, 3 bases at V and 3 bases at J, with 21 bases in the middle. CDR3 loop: CAWRVSAFRGIYNEQFF. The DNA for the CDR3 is TGTGCCTGGAGAGTATCTGCCTTTCGGGGGATCTACAATGAGCAGTTCTTC.

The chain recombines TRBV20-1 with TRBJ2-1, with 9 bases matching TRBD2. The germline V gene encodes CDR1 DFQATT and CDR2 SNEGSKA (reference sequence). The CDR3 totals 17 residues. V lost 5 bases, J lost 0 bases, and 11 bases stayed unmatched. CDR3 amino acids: CSASRSSGSSSYNEQFF. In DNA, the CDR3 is TGCAGTGCTTCTCGAAGTAGCGGGAGTTCCTCCTACAATGAGCAGTTCTTC.

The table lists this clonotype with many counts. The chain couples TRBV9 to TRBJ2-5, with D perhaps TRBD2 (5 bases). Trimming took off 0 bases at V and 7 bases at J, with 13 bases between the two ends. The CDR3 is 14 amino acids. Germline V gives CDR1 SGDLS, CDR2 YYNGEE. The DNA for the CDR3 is TGTGCCAGCAGCGTAGAAGGAGGAGGTACGACCCAGTACTTC. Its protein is CASSVEGGGTTQYF. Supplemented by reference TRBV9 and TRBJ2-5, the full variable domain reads DSGVTQTPKHLITATGQRVTLRCSPRSGDLSVYWYQQSLDQGLQFLIQYYNGEERAKGNILERFSAQQFPDLHSELNLSSLELGDSALYFCASSVEGGGTTQYFGPGTRLLVL.

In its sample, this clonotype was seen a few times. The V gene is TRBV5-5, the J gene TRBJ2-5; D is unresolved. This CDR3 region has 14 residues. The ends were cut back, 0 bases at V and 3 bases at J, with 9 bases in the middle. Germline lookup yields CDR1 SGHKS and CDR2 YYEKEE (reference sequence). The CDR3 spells CASSLVFMEETQYF. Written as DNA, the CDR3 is TGTGCCAGCAGCTTGGTTTTTATGGAAGAGACCCAGTACTTC.

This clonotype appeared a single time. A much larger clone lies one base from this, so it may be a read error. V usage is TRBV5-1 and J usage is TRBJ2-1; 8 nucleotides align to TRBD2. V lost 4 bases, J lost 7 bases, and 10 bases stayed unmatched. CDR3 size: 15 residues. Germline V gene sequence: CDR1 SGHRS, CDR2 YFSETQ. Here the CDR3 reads CASSLTAGVENEQFF. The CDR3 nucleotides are TGCGCCAGCAGCCTCACAGCGGGAGTAGAGAATGAGCAGTTCTTC.

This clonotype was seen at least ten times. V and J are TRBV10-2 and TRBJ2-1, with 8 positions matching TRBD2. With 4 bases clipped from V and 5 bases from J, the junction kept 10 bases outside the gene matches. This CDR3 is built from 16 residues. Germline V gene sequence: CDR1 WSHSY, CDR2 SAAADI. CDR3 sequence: CASSGLPGLDNNEQFF. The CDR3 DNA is TGCGCCAGCAGTGGATTACCGGGACTAGATAACAATGAGCAGTTCTTC.

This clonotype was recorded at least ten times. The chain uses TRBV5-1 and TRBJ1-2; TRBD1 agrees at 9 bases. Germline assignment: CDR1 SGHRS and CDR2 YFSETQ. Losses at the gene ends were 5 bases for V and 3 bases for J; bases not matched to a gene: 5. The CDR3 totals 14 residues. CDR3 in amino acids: CASRTGGEDYGYTF. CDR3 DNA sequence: TGCGCCAGCAGAACAGGGGGCGAGGACTATGGCTACACCTTC.

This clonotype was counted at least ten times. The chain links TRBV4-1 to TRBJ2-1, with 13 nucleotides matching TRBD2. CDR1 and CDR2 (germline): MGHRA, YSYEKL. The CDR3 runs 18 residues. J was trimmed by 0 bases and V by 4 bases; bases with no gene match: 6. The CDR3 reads CASSLSTSGRISYNEQFF. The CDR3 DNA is TGCGCCAGCAGCCTCTCGACTAGCGGGAGGATCTCCTACAATGAGCAGTTCTTC.

CDR3 sequence (DNA): TGTGCCAGCAGGGACCTGAGTGCAACTAATGAAAAACTGTTTTTT. It encodes CASRDLSATNEKLFF. The chain uses TRBV12-3 or TRBV12-4 and TRBJ1-4; D is unresolved. The V and J ends lost 6 bases and 0 bases respectively, with 11 bases between them. The CDR3 sequence is 15 residues long.

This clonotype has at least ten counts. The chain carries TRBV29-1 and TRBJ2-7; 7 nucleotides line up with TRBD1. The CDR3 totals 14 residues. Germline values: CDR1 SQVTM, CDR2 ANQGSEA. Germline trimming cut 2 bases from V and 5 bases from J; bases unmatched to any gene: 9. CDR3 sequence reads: CSVETGQDPNEQYF. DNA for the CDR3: TGCAGCGTTGAAACAGGACAGGACCCAAACGAGCAGTACTTC.

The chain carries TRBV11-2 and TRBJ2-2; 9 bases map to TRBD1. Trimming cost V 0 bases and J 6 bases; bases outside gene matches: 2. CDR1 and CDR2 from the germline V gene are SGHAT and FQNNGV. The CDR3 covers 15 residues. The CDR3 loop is CASSLEGQGSGELFF. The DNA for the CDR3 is TGTGCCAGCAGCTTAGAGGGACAGGGTTCCGGGGAGCTGTTTTTT.

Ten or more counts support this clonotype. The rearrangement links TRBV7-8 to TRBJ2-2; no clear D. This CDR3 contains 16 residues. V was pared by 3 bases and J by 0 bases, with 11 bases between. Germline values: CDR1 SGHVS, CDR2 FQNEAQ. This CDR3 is CASSLNHIANTGELFF. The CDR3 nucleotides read TGTGCCAGCAGCTTGAATCACATTGCGAACACCGGGGAGCTGTTTTTT.

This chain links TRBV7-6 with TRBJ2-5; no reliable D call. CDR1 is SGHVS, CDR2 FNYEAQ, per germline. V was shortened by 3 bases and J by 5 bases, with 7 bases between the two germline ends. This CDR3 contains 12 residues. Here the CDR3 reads CASSFNWETQYF. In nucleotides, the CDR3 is TGTGCCAGCAGCTTTAATTGGGAGACCCAGTACTTC.

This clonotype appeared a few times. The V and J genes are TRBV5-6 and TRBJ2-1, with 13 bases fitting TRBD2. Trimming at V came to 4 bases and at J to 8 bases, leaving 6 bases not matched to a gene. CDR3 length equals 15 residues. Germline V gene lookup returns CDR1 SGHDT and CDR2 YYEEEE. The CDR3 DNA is TGTGCCAGCAGCCGCGGGACTAGCGGGATCTATGAGCAGTTCTTC. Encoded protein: CASSRGTSGIYEQFF.

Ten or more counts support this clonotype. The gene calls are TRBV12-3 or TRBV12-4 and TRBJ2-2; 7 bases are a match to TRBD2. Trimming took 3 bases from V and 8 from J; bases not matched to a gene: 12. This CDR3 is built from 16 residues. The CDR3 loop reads CASSFDGGGRFGELFF. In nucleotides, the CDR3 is TGTGCCAGCAGTTTTGATGGCGGGGGAAGGTTTGGGGAGCTGTTTTTT.

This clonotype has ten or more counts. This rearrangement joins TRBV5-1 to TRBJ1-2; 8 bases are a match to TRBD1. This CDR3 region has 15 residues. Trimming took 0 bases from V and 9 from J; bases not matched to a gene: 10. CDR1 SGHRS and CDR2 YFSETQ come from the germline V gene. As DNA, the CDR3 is TGCGCCAGCAGCTTGGCAGCAGGGGGCCCTCCAAGCTACACCTTC. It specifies CASSLAAGGPPSYTF.

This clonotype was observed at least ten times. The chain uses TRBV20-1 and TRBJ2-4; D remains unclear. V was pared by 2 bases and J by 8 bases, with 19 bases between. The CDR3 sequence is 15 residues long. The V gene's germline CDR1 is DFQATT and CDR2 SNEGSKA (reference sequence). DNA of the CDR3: TGCAGTGCTAGAACACCCGGCGTTCGGTTCGACATTCAGTACTTC. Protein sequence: CSARTPGVRFDIQYF.

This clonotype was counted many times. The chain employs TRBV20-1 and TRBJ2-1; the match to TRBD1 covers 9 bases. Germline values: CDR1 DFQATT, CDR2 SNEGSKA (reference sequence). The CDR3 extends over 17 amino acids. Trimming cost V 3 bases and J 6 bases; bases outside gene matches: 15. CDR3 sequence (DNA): TGCAGTGCTAGGACCGGGACAGGGTACCGTACGGGCAATGAGCAGTTCTTC. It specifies CSARTGTGYRTGNEQFF.

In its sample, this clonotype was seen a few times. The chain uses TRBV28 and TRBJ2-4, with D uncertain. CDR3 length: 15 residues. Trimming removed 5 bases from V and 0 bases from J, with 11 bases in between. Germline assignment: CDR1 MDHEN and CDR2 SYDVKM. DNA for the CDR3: TGTGCCAGCAGTCCTGTCGACCAAGCCAAAAACATTCAGTACTTC. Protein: CASSPVDQAKNIQYF. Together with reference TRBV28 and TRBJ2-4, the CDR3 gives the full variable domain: DVKVTQSSRYLVKRTGEKVFLECVQDMDHENMFWYRQDPGLGLRLIYFSYDVKMKEKGDIPEGYSVSREKKERFSLILESASTNQTSMYLCASSPVDQAKNIQYFGAGTRLSVL.

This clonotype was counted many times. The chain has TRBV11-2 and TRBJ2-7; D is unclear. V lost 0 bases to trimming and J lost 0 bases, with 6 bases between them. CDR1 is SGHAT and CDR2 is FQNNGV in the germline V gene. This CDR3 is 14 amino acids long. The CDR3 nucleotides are TGTGCCAGCAGCTTAGAACCCCTCTCCTACGAGCAGTACTTC. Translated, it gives CASSLEPLSYEQYF.

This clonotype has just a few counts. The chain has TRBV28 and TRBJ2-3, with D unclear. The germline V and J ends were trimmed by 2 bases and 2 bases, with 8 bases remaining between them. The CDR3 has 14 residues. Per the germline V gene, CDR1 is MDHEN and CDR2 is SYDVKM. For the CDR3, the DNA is TGTGCCAGCAGTTTAAGATGGTTCACAGATACGCAGTATTTT. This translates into CASSLRWFTDTQYF.